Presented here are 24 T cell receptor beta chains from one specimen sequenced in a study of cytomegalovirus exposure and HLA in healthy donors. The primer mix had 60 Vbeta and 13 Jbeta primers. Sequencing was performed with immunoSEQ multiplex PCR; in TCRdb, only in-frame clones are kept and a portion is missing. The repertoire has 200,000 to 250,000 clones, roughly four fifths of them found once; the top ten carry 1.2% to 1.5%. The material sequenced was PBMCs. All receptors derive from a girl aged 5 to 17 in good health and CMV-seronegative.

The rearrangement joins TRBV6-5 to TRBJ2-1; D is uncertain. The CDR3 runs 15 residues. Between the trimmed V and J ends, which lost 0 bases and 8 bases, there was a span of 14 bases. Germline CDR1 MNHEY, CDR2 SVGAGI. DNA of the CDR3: TGTGCCAGCAGTTACTCGCGTCCCAGGTCGTATGAGCAGTTCTTC. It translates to CASSYSRPRSYEQFF.

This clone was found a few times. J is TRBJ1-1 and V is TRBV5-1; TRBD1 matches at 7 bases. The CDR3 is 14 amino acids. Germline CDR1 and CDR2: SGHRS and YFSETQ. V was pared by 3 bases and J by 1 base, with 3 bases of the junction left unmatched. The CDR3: CASSWDSQNTEAFF. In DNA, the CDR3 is TGCGCCAGCAGCTGGGACAGTCAGAACACTGAAGCTTTCTTT.

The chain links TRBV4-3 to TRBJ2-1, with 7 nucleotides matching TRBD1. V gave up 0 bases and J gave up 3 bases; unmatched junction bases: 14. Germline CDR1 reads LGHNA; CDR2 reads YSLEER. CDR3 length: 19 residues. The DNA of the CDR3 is TGCGCCAGCAGCCAAGATTCTGATCTCCGGGACAGCCTCTACAATGAGCAGTTCTTC. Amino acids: CASSQDSDLRDSLYNEQFF.

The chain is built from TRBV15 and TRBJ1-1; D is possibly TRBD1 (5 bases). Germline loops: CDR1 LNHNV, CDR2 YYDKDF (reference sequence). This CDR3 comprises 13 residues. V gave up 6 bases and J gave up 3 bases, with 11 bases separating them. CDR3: CATRDSSYTEAFF. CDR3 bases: TGTGCCACCAGAGACAGCTCTTACACTGAAGCTTTCTTT.

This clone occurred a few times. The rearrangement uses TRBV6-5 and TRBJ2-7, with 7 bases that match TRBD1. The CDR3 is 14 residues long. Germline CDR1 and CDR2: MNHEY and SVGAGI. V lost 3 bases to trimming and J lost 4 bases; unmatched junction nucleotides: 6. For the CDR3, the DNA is TGTGCCAGCAGTTATGCACAGGGGAGATACGAGCAGTACTTC. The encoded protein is CASSYAQGRYEQYF.

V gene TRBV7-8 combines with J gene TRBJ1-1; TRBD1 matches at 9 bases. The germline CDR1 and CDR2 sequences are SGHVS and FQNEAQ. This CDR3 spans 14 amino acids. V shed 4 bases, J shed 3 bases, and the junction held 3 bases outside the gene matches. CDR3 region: CASSSQGAYTEAFF. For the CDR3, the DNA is TGTGCCAGCAGCTCACAGGGGGCGTACACTGAAGCTTTCTTT.

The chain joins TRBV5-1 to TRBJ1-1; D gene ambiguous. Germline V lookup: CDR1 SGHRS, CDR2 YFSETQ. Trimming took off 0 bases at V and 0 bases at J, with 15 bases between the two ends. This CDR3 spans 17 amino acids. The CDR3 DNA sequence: TGCGCCAGCAGCTTGGGTATTACCCAACACCTGAACACTGAAGCTTTCTTT. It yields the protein CASSLGITQHLNTEAFF. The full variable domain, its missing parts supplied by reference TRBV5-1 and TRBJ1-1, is KAGVTQTPRYLIKTRGQQVTLSCSPISGHRSVSWYQQTPGQGLQFLFEYFSETQRNKGNFPGRFSGRQFSNSRSEMNVSTLELGDSALYLCASSLGITQHLNTEAFFGQGTRLTVV.

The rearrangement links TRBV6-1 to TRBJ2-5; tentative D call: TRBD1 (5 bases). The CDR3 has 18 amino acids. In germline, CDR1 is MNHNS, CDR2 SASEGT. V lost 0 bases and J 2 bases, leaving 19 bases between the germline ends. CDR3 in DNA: TGTGCCAGCAGTGAAGCGGGGCAATTATATTGGTATCAAGAGACCCAGTACTTC. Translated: CASSEAGQLYWYQETQYF.

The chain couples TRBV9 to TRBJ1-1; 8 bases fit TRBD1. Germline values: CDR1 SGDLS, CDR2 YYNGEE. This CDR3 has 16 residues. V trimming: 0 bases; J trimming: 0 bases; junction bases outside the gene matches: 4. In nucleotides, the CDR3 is TGTGCCAGCAGCGTAGCGGGGGGACAGGTGAACACTGAAGCTTTCTTT. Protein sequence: CASSVAGGQVNTEAFF.

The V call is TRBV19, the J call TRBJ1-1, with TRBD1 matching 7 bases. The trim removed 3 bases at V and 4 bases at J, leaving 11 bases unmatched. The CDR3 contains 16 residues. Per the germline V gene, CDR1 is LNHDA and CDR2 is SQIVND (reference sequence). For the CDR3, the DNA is TGTGCCAGTAGTATCCTAGGGGGCCGCCGGACCACTGAAGCTTTCTTT. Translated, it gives CASSILGGRRTTEAFF.

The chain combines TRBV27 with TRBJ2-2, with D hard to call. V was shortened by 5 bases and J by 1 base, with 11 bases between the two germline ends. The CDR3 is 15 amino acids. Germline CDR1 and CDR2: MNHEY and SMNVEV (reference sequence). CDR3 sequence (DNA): TGTGCCAGCAGTCCGCTAAACAGGAACACCGGGGAGCTGTTTTTT. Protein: CASSPLNRNTGELFF.

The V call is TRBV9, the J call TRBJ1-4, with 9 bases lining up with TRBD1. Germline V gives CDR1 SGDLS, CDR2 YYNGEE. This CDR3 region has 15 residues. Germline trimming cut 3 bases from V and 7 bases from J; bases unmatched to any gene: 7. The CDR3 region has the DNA TGTGCCAGCAGCGGAACCGGGACAGGGCGTGAAAAACTGTTTTTT. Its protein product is CASSGTGTGREKLFF.

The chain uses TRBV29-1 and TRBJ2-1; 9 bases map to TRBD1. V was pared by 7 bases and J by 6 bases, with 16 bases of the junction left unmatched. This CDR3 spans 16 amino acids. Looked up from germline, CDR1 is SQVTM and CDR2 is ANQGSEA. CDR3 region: CSAGNIPGQGANEQFF. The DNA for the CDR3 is TGCAGCGCCGGCAATATCCCGGGACAGGGCGCCAATGAGCAGTTCTTC.

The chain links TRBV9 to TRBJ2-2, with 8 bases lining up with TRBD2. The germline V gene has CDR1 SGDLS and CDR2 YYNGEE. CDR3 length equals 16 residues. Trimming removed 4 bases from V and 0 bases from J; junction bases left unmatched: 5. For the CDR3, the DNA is TGTGCCAGCAGCCTCGGGGGGGGCCCGAACACCGGGGAGCTGTTTTTT. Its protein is CASSLGGGPNTGELFF.

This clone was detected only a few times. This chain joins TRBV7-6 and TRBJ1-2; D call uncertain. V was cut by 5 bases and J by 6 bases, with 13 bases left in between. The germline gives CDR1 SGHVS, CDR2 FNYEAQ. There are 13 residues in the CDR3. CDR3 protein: CASSRSREDGYTF. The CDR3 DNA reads TGTGCCAGCAGCCGCTCCCGGGAGGATGGCTACACCTTC.

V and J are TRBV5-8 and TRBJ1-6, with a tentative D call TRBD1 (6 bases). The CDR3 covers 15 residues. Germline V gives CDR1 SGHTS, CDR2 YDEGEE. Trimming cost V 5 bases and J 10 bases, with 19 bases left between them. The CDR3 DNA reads TGTGCCAGCAGGAATCGACAGGCGGGCATCTCACCCCTCCACTTT. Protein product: CASRNRQAGISPLHF.

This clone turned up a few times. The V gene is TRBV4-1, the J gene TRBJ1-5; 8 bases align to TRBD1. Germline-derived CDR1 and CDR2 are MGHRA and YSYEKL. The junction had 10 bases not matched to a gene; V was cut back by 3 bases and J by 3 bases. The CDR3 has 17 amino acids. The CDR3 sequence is CASSQTRDRRINQPQHF. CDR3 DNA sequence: TGCGCCAGCAGCCAGACTCGGGACAGGAGAATCAATCAGCCCCAGCATTTT.

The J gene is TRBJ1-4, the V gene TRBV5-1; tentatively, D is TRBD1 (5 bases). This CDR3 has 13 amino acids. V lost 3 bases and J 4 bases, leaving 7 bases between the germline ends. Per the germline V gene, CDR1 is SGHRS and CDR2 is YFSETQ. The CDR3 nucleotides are TGCGCCAGCAGCTCTGACAGTAATGAAAAACTGTTTTTT. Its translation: CASSSDSNEKLFF.

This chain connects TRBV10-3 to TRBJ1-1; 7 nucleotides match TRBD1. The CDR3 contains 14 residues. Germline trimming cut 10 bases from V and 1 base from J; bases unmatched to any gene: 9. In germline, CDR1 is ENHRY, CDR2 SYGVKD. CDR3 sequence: CATNSRGRNTEAFF. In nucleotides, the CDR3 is TGTGCCACCAACTCCAGGGGGAGGAACACTGAAGCTTTCTTT.

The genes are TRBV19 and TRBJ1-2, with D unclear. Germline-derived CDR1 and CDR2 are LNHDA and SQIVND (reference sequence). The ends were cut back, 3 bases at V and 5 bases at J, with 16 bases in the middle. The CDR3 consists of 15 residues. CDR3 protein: CASSINNRLTYGYTF. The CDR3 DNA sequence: TGTGCCAGTAGTATTAATAACCGCCTCACTTATGGCTACACCTTC.

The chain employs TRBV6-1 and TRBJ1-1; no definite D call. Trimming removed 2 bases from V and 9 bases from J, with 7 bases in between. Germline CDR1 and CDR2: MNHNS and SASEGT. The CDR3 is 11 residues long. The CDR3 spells CASSENIQAFF. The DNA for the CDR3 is TGTGCCAGCAGTGAAAACATCCAAGCTTTCTTT.

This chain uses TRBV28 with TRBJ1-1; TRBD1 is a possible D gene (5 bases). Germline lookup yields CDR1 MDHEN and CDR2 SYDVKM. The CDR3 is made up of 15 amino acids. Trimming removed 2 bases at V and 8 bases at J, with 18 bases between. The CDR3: CASSLIEIDRKEAFF. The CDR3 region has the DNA TGTGCCAGCAGTTTAATAGAGATCGACAGAAAAGAAGCTTTCTTT.

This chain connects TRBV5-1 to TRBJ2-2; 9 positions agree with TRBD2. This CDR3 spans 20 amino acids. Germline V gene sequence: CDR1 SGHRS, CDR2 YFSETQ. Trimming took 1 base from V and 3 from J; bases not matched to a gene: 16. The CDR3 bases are TGCGCCAGCAGCTTGCTGCCGGGGCTAGCGGGAATCGGCGACACCGGGGAGCTGTTTTTT. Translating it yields CASSLLPGLAGIGDTGELFF.

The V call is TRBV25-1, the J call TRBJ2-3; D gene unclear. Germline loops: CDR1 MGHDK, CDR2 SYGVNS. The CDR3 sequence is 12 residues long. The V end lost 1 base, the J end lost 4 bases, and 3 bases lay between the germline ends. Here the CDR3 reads CASSESPDTQYF. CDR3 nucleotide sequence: TGTGCCAGCAGTGAATCTCCAGATACGCAGTATTTT.